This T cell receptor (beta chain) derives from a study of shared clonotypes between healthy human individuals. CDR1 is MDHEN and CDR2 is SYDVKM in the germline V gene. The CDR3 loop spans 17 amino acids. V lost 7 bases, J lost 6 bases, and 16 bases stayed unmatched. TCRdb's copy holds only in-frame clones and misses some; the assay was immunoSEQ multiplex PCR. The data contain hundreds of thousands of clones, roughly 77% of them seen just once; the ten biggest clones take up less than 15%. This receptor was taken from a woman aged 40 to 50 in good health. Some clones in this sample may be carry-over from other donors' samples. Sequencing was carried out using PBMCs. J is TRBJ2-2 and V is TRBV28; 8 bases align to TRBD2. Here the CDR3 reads CASKVVLGSGGAGELFF. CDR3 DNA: TGTGCCAGCAAAGTAGTCCTTGGGTCCGGGGGGGCCGGGGAGCTGTTTTTT.